Given below is one TCR beta chain in context. What it binds is unknown. Time point indicated: patch test 1, 2 weeks after DPC sensitization. Documented treatment: therapeutic diphenylcyclopropenone sensitization with weekly scalp DPC. Donors, patients with alopecia ranging from 18 to 70 years old and judged suitable for DPC, provided samples. Extraction of total RNA was performed on unfractionated whole blood. This record belongs to a study of human T cells and chemical hapten exposure. Overall study findings and caveats: It was expanded TCRs that formed significantly more large CDR3 similarity clusters than controls did. Patch test score was positively correlated with the counts of PT1 expanded TCRs.

TCRdb re-derived calls from the RACE reads in MiXCR, one entry per CDR3 protein. This table has fewer than 100,000 distinct CDR3 sequences, 12% appearing once. The sequence derives from a woman aged 40-49 years with alopecia areata. Some clones in this sample may be carry-over from other donors' samples. Source: whole blood, taken in connection with sensitization to the hapten diphenylcyclopropenone (DPC).

CDR3 nucleotides: TGTGCCAGCAGTTTTGGTCGGACCGGCGACTACGAGCAGTACTTC. Encoded protein: CASSFGRTGDYEQYF. The chain links TRBV28 to TRBJ2-7, with D hard to call. Per germline, CDR1 MDHEN and CDR2 SYDVKM. CDR3 length equals 15 residues. Trimming pared 3 bases from V and 3 bases from J, leaving 15 bases between.